The 32 T cell receptor beta chains in this list originate from one sample, sequenced in a study of human T cells and chemical hapten exposure. TCRdb reanalysed the RACE reads using MiXCR and keeps one entry per CDR3 protein. The data contain 150,000 to 200,000 distinct CDR3 sequences, roughly 30% of them seen just once; the ten biggest clones take up about 2.8%. This sample's time point: pre-sensitization, week 0. Described treatment: therapeutic diphenylcyclopropenone sensitization with weekly scalp DPC. Sequences were derived from whole blood, sampled in connection with sensitization to the hapten diphenylcyclopropenone (DPC). These receptors all stem from a woman younger than 45 with alopecia areata. Some clones in this sample may be carry-over from other donors' samples.

The V gene is TRBV20-1, the J gene TRBJ2-1; perhaps TRBD2 as D (5 bases). The CDR3 is 15 amino acids. Per germline, CDR1 DFQATT and CDR2 SNEGSKA (reference sequence). Trimming left V 3 bases short and J 9 bases short, with 21 bases between. The DNA of the CDR3 is TGCAGTGCTAGGGGGTCGGGGAGTTGGGTCCGTGAGCAGTTCTTC. Translated: CSARGSGSWVREQFF.

This sequence joins TRBV29-1 and TRBJ2-7; weak D call: TRBD2 (5 bases). The length of the CDR3 is 14 residues. Germline V gives CDR1 SQVTM, CDR2 ANQGSEA. Trimming left V 4 bases short and J 1 base short, with 14 bases between. The CDR3 spells CSVGGDGRSYEQYF. For the CDR3, the DNA is TGCAGCGTTGGGGGAGACGGCAGATCCTACGAGCAGTACTTC.

The chain is built from TRBV10-3 and TRBJ2-2, with 13 positions matching TRBD2. Germline V gives CDR1 ENHRY, CDR2 SYGVKD. V was pared by 10 bases and J by 9 bases, with 5 bases of the junction left unmatched. The CDR3 loop spans 13 amino acids. CDR3 protein: CATGTSGTRELFF. CDR3 DNA sequence: TGTGCCACTGGGACTAGCGGGACGAGGGAGCTGTTTTTT.

The J gene is TRBJ2-1, the V gene TRBV7-9, with D unresolved. Trimming removed 4 bases at V and 7 bases at J, with 17 bases between. The CDR3 consists of 15 residues. The germline V gene has CDR1 SEHNR and CDR2 FQNEAQ (reference sequence). This CDR3 is CASSSVTDNRNEQFF. For the CDR3, the DNA is TGTGCCAGCAGCTCAGTAACGGATAATAGAAATGAGCAGTTCTTC.

This clonotype has a count of ten or more. DNA of the CDR3: TGCAGCGCCCGACTAGCGGGTCTCACAGATACGCAGTATTTT. It codes for CSARLAGLTDTQYF. The chain uses TRBV29-1 and TRBJ2-3; 10 bases align to TRBD2. The V gene end was trimmed by 7 bases and the J gene end by 2 bases; junction bases not matched to a gene: 6. CDR1 and CDR2 (germline): SQVTM, ANQGSEA. The CDR3 sequence is 14 residues long.

The rearrangement links TRBV4-3 to TRBJ2-3; TRBD2 matches 9 bases. Germline V lookup: CDR1 LGHNA, CDR2 YSLEER. V trimming: 0 bases; J trimming: 2 bases; junction bases outside the gene matches: 15. This CDR3 spans 20 amino acids. In DNA form, the CDR3 reads TGCGCCAGCAGCCAAGAGGTCGGAGTAGCGGGAGATTTCTCCACAGATACGCAGTATTTT. Amino acid sequence: CASSQEVGVAGDFSTDTQYF.

This chain connects TRBV27 to TRBJ1-5, with D tentatively TRBD1 (5 bases). This CDR3 is built from 15 residues. Trimming stripped 1 base from V and 7 bases from J, with 14 bases between. Germline-derived CDR1 and CDR2 are MNHEY and SMNVEV (reference sequence). The DNA for the CDR3 is TGTGCCAGCAGTTTATTTCCCGGGGCGGGGCAGCCCCAGCATTTT. It encodes CASSLFPGAGQPQHF.

The CDR3 bases are TGTGCCAGCAGCTTACAGAGACGGAACGACAATGAGCAGTTCTTC. Encoded protein: CASSLQRRNDNEQFF. V and J are TRBV7-2 and TRBJ2-1; D unresolved. The germline V gene has CDR1 SGHTA and CDR2 FQGNSA. Trimming pared 2 bases from V and 5 bases from J, leaving 13 bases between. The CDR3 has 15 amino acids.

The chain carries TRBV29-1 and TRBJ2-2, with 10 bases fitting TRBD1. This CDR3 is 13 amino acids long. J gave up 6 bases and V 6 bases, and 4 bases lay outside the gene matches. Germline V lookup: CDR1 SQVTM, CDR2 ANQGSEA. The CDR3 DNA reads as TGCAGCGTAGGGACAGGGGTGGCCGGGGAGCTGTTTTTT. Protein product: CSVGTGVAGELFF.

V gene TRBV28 combines with J gene TRBJ1-2; D perhaps matches TRBD1 (5 bases). V was pared by 6 bases and J by 4 bases, with 15 bases between. Per the germline V gene, CDR1 is MDHEN and CDR2 is SYDVKM. This CDR3 region has 14 residues. The CDR3 sequence: CASSSPSGSYGYTF. The CDR3, as DNA: TGTGCCAGCAGCTCACCCTCAGGGAGCTATGGCTACACCTTC.

This clonotype has a single count. The chain has TRBV5-1 and TRBJ2-2; 9 bases align to TRBD2. Germline lookup yields CDR1 SGHRS and CDR2 YFSETQ. The CDR3 is 15 amino acids. J gave up 7 bases and V 2 bases, and 6 bases lay outside the gene matches. The DNA for the CDR3 is TGCGCCAGCAGCTTAGCGGGAGGTGTTAGCGGGGAGCTGTTTTTT. The encoded protein is CASSLAGGVSGELFF.

The rearrangement links TRBV28 to TRBJ2-2, with 10 bases matching TRBD1. The V and J ends lost 9 bases and 4 bases, in that order; junction bases with no gene match: 20. Germline-derived CDR1 and CDR2 are MDHEN and SYDVKM. This CDR3 is 19 amino acids long. CDR3 residues: CARPKMGRQGASGTGELFF. As DNA, the CDR3 is TGTGCCAGACCTAAGATGGGACGACAGGGGGCTTCGGGCACCGGGGAGCTGTTTTTT.

This clonotype has a count of ten or more. The rearrangement uses TRBV2 and TRBJ1-4, with no clear D. CDR3 size: 13 residues. V lost 5 bases, J lost 8 bases, and 12 bases lay in between. Germline loops: CDR1 SNHLY, CDR2 FYNNEI. CDR3 DNA sequence: TGTGCCAGCAGTTCGTGGGTGAGCGAAAAACTGTTTTTT. Its protein product is CASSSWVSEKLFF. Based on the CDR3 plus reference TRBV2 and TRBJ1-4, the full variable domain is EPEVTQTPSHQVTQMGQEVILRCVPISNHLYFYWYRQILGQKVEFLVSFYNNEISEKSEIFDDQFSVERPDGSNFTLKIRSTKLEDSAMYFCASSSWVSEKLFFGSGTQLSVL.

This clonotype came up a few times. This sequence joins TRBV30 and TRBJ1-5; 7 nucleotides agree with TRBD1. V was clipped by 5 bases and J by 6 bases; unmatched bases: 7. The CDR3 is made up of 13 amino acids. CDR1 is GTSNPN and CDR2 is SVGIG in the germline V gene (reference sequence). For the CDR3, the DNA is TGTGCCTGGGCAAGACAGGGCGGTCAGCCCCAGCATTTT. The encoded protein is CAWARQGGQPQHF.

The genes are TRBV30 and TRBJ1-6; 7 bases map to TRBD1. The CDR3 has 14 residues. CDR1 and CDR2 from the germline V gene are GTSNPN and SVGIG (reference sequence). V was clipped by 0 bases and J by 7 bases; unmatched bases: 3. This CDR3 is CAWSVRTGNSPLHF. The CDR3 coding sequence is TGTGCCTGGAGTGTACGGACAGGCAATTCACCCCTCCACTTT. Together with reference TRBV30 and TRBJ1-6, the CDR3 gives the full variable domain: SQTIHQWPATLVQPVGSPLSLECTVEGTSNPNLYWYRQAAGRGLQLLFYSVGIGQISSEVPQNLSASRPQDRQFILSSKKLLLSDSGFYLCAWSVRTGNSPLHFGNGTRLTVT.

The gene calls are TRBV14 and TRBJ2-1; D is possibly TRBD1 or TRBD2 (5 bases each). With 2 bases removed from V and 10 bases from J, the gap between germline ends came to 12 bases. From germline, CDR1 is SGHDN and CDR2 FVKESK. The CDR3 contains 13 residues. CDR3: CASSQLWDGEQFF. The CDR3 DNA follows: TGTGCCAGCAGCCAATTATGGGACGGGGAGCAGTTCTTC.

The genes are TRBV7-9 and TRBJ2-7; 7 nucleotides align to TRBD1. Germline-derived CDR1 and CDR2 are SEHNR and FQNEAQ (reference sequence). Germline trimming cut 5 bases from V and 5 bases from J; bases unmatched to any gene: 6. This CDR3 region has 13 residues. The CDR3 spells CASSRGQYDEQYF. The CDR3 DNA is TGTGCCAGCAGCAGGGGACAGTATGACGAGCAGTACTTC.

This clonotype was detected a few times. The chain joins TRBV25-1 to TRBJ2-1, with TRBD2 identical over 7 bases. After removal of 3 bases from V and 0 bases from J, the junction contained 5 bases not matched to a gene. Looked up from germline, CDR1 is MGHDK and CDR2 is SYGVNS. This CDR3 spans 16 amino acids. CDR3 in DNA: TGTGCCAGCAGTGACCGGACGGGGGGCTCCTACAATGAGCAGTTCTTC. It is translated as CASSDRTGGSYNEQFF. The full variable domain, rest sourced from reference TRBV25-1 and TRBJ2-1, is EADIYQTPRYLVIGTGKKITLECSQTMGHDKMYWYQQDPGMELHLIHYSYGVNSTEKGDLSSESTVSRIRTEHFPLTLESARPSHTSQYLCASSDRTGGSYNEQFFGPGTRLTVL.

The table lists this clonotype with a few counts. CDR3 residues: CASSVGSTISYEQYF. In nucleotides, the CDR3 is TGTGCCAGCAGCGTCGGCAGCACTATCTCCTACGAGCAGTACTTC. This rearrangement joins TRBV9 to TRBJ2-7; D is undetermined. The germline V and J ends were trimmed by 2 bases and 0 bases, with 12 bases remaining between them. The CDR3 runs to 15 residues. CDR1 and CDR2 (germline): SGDLS, YYNGEE.

This clonotype has a handful of counts. V usage is TRBV27 and J usage is TRBJ2-1; 8 nucleotides match TRBD1. The V gene end was trimmed by 5 bases and the J gene end by 4 bases; junction bases not matched to a gene: 13. The length of the CDR3 is 17 residues. Per the germline V gene, CDR1 is MNHEY and CDR2 is SMNVEV (reference sequence). This chain's CDR3 is CASSPRPGTGTYNEQFF. In DNA form, the CDR3 reads TGTGCCAGCAGTCCTCGTCCCGGGACAGGTACATACAATGAGCAGTTCTTC.

The J gene is TRBJ1-6, the V gene TRBV14; 9 bases agree with TRBD1. The CDR3 length is 17 residues. Trimming at V came to 2 bases and at J to 9 bases, leaving 11 bases not matched to a gene. Germline CDR1 reads SGHDN; CDR2 reads FVKESK. The CDR3: CASSQRSTGTGISPLHF. For the CDR3, the DNA is TGTGCCAGCAGCCAACGGAGCACCGGGACAGGGATTTCACCCCTCCACTTT.

The genes are TRBV27 and TRBJ2-5; 9 nucleotides agree with TRBD2. Unmatched junction bases numbered 15, after V lost 6 bases and J lost 10 bases. The CDR3 is 15 residues long. CDR1 is MNHEY, CDR2 SMNVEV, per germline (reference sequence). This CDR3 reads CASRSSGAPLSGQYF. CDR3 DNA sequence: TGTGCCAGCAGATCTAGCGGGGCCCCACTGTCGGGCCAGTACTTC.

This clonotype was counted at least ten times. V gene TRBV7-9 combines with J gene TRBJ2-7; 8 nucleotides match TRBD1. Germline V gives CDR1 SEHNR, CDR2 FQNEAQ (reference sequence). V dropped 3 bases and J dropped 5; count of bases not matched to a gene: 9. The CDR3 is made up of 15 amino acids. DNA for the CDR3: TGTGCCAGCAGCTTGCCGGAGACAGGGGATAACGAGCAGTACTTC. Translating it yields CASSLPETGDNEQYF.

J is TRBJ1-3 and V is TRBV4-2; D might be TRBD1 (6 bases). The CDR3 loop spans 16 amino acids. V was trimmed by 0 bases and J by 2 bases, leaving 11 bases between them. Germline V gene sequence: CDR1 LGHNA, CDR2 YNFKEQ. This CDR3 reads CASSQDRGGPGNTIYF. The CDR3 DNA reads TGTGCCAGCAGCCAAGATCGAGGGGGGCCTGGAAACACCATATATTTT.

V is TRBV5-1 and J is TRBJ2-7; possible D gene TRBD1, 5 bases. The CDR3 is 12 amino acids. Trimming took 8 bases from V and 4 from J, leaving 13 bases between them. The V gene's germline CDR1 is SGHRS and CDR2 YFSETQ. The CDR3 nucleotides read TGCGCCAGTACGAGAGACAGTTACGAGCAGTACTTC. Protein product: CASTRDSYEQYF.

This chain links TRBV15 with TRBJ1-1, with a weak D call TRBD1 (5 bases). Germline values: CDR1 LNHNV, CDR2 YYDKDF (reference sequence). The CDR3 sequence is 17 residues long. V lost 8 bases and J lost 0, with 22 bases in between. CDR3 nucleotide sequence: TGTGCCACCCTGAACAGGTTCGGCCGGGGGATGAACACTGAAGCTTTCTTT. As protein: CATLNRFGRGMNTEAFF.

This clonotype was detected only a few times. The CDR3 bases are TGTGCCAGCAGCTTAGGGGCGGCCACTGAAGCTTTCTTT. Its protein product is CASSLGAATEAFF. This chain joins TRBV11-2 and TRBJ1-1; D not resolved. The CDR3 runs to 13 residues. In germline, CDR1 is SGHAT, CDR2 FQNNGV. Trimming removed 1 base from V and 4 bases from J, with 7 bases in between.

This clonotype was seen once. CDR3 nucleotide sequence: TGTGCCATCAGTGATCGTACCGGACTACAGCTGTTTTTT. It is translated as CAISDRTGLQLFF. This chain joins TRBV10-3 and TRBJ2-2, with D maybe TRBD2 (6 bases). Germline V lookup: CDR1 ENHRY, CDR2 SYGVKD. The CDR3 is 13 amino acids. Trimming shortened V by 3 bases and J by 12 bases, and 14 bases separated the two germline ends.

This clonotype was counted a single time. This rearrangement joins TRBV18 to TRBJ1-2; D unresolved. This CDR3 contains 16 residues. V lost 3 bases to trimming and J lost 2 bases, with 16 bases between them. CDR1 is KGHSH, CDR2 LQKENI, per germline. The CDR3 here is CASSPAGNVKNYGYTF. The CDR3 DNA reads TGTGCCAGCTCACCGGCGGGGAACGTGAAAAACTATGGCTACACCTTC.

This chain joins TRBV7-2 and TRBJ1-3, with D maybe TRBD1 (5 bases). The CDR3 has 15 amino acids. Per germline, CDR1 SGHTA and CDR2 FQGNSA. Trimming took off 5 bases at V and 1 base at J, with 12 bases between the two ends. The CDR3 loop is CASSQSTDSGNTIYF. The CDR3 coding sequence is TGTGCCAGCAGCCAATCGACAGATTCTGGAAACACCATATATTTT.

There are a few counts of this clonotype. This chain uses TRBV5-1 with TRBJ2-7; 7 bases agree with TRBD1. Trimming at V came to 4 bases and at J to 2 bases, leaving 6 bases not matched to a gene. The CDR3 is 14 amino acids. Looked up from germline, CDR1 is SGHRS and CDR2 is YFSETQ. Here the CDR3 DNA reads TGCGCCAGCAGCCGCCGGACAGGAGCCTACGAGCAGTACTTC. Its translation is CASSRRTGAYEQYF.

This clonotype was seen only a few times. The J gene is TRBJ2-4, the V gene TRBV7-2; 9 nucleotides agree with TRBD2. CDR3 length: 18 amino acids. With V trimmed by 4 bases and J by 2 bases, 12 bases remained unmatched. Germline CDR1 reads SGHTA; CDR2 reads FQGNSA. Written as DNA, the CDR3 is TGTGCCAGCAGCTCTGATGGTAGCGGGGGAACCTCCAAAAACATTCAGTACTTC. Translation gives CASSSDGSGGTSKNIQYF.